This T cell receptor beta chain was recorded in a study of blood T cell repertoires in COVID-19. As for the study in general: The United States, Italy and Spain were the sources of the acute and convalescent COVID-19 samples.

Measured with immunoSEQ multiplex PCR; TCRdb has only the in-frame clones, and not every one. The sample includes around 150,000 clones, around 84% of them seen just once. Trimming removed 4 bases at V and 1 base at J, with 11 bases between. The length of the CDR3 is 14 residues. The germline gives CDR1 SGHNT, CDR2 YYREEE (reference sequence). This sequence joins TRBV5-4 and TRBJ1-1, with D possibly being TRBD1 (5 bases). Specimen: peripheral blood. This TCR was recovered from a woman of 80 years or more with acute or convalescent COVID-19. CDR3 DNA sequence: TGTGCCAGCAGCCCGGGAGACAGGAACACTGAAGCTTTCTTT. Amino acid sequence: CASSPGDRNTEAFF.